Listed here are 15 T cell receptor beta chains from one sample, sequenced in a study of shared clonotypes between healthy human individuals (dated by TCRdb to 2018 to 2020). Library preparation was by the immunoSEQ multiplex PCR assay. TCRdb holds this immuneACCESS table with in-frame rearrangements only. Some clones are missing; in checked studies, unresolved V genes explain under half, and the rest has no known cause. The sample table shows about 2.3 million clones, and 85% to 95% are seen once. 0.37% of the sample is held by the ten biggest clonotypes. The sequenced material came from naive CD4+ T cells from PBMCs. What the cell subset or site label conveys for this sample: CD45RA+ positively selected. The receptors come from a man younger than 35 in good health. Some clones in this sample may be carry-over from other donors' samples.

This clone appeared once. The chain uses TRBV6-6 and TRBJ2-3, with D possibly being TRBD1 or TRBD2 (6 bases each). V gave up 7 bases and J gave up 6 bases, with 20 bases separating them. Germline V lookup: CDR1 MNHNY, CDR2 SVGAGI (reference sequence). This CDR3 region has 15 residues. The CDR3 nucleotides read TGTGCCAGCACACTGGGGGGCCTTCAGGGGGATACGCAGTATTTT. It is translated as CASTLGGLQGDTQYF.

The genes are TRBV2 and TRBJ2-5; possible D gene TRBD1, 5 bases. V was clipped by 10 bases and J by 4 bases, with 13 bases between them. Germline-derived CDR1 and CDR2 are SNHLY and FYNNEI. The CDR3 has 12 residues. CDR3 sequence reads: CANALQGETQYF. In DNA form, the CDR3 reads TGTGCCAACGCCCTTCAGGGAGAGACCCAGTACTTC.

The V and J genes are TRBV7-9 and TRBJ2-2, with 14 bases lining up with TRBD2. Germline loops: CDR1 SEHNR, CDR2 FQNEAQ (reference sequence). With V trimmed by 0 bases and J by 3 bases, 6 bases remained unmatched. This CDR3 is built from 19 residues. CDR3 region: CASSLARGLAGEHTGELFF. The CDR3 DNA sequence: TGTGCCAGCAGCTTAGCGCGGGGACTAGCGGGAGAACACACCGGGGAGCTGTTTTTT. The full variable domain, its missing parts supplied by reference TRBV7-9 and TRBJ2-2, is DTGVSQNPRHKITKRGQNVTFRCDPISEHNRLYWYRQTLGQGPEFLTYFQNEAQLEKSRLLSDRFSAERPKGSFSTLEIQRTEQGDSAMYLCASSLARGLAGEHTGELFFGEGSRLTVL.

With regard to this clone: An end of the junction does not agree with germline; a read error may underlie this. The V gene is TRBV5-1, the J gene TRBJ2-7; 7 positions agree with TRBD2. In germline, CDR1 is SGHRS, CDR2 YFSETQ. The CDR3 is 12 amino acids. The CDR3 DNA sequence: TGCGCCAGCAGCGACGTTGCGGGAGTTGTGGACTTC. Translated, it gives CASSDVAGVVDF.

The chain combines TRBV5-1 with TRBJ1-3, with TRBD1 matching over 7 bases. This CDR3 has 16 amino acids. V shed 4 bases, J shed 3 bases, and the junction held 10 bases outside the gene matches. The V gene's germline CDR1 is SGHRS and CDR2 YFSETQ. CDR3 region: CASSQNRQGVGNTIYF. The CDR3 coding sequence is TGCGCCAGCAGCCAAAATCGACAGGGAGTTGGAAACACCATATATTTT.

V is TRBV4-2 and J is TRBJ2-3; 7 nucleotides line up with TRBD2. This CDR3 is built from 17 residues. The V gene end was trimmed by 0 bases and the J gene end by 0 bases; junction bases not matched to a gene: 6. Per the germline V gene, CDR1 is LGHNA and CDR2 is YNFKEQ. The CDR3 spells CASSQEDLAASTDTQYF. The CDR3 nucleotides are TGTGCCAGCAGCCAAGAAGACCTAGCGGCTAGCACAGATACGCAGTATTTT.

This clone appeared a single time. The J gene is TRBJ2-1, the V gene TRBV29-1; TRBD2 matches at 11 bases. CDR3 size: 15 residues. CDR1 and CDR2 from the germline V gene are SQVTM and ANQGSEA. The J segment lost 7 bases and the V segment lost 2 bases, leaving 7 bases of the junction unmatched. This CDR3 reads CSVELLAGVRNEQFF. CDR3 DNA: TGCAGCGTTGAATTACTAGCGGGAGTCAGGAATGAGCAGTTCTTC.

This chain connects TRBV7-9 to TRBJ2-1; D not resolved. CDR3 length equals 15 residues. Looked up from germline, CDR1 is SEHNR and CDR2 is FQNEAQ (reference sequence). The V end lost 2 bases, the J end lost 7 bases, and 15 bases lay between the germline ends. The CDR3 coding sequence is TGTGCCAGCAGCTTACAGGCCCTTGGGGAAAATGAGCAGTTCTTC. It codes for CASSLQALGENEQFF.

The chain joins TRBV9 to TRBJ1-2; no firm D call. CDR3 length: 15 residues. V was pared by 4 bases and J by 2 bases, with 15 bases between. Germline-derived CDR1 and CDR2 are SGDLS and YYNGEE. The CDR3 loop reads CASSSRRDTNYGYTF. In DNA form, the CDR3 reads TGTGCCAGCAGCTCTCGACGCGATACAAACTATGGCTACACCTTC.

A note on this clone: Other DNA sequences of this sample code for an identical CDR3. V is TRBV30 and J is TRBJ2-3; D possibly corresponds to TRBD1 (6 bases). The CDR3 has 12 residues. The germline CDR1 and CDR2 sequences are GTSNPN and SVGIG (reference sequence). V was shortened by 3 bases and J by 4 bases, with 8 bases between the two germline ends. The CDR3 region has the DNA TGTGCCTGGAGCGAGGGGGCAGATACGCAGTATTTT. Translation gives CAWSEGADTQYF.

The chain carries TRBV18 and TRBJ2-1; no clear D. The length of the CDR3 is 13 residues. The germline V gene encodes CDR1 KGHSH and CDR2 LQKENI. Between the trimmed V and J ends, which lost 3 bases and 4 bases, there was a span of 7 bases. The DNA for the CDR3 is TGTGCCAGCTCACCCTCCAAATACAATGAGCAGTTCTTC. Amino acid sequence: CASSPSKYNEQFF.

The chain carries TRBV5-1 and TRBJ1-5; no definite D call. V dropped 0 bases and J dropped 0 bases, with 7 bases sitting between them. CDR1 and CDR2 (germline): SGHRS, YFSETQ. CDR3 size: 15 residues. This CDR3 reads CASSLGWPSNQPQHF. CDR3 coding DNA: TGCGCCAGCAGCTTGGGGTGGCCTAGCAATCAGCCCCAGCATTTT.

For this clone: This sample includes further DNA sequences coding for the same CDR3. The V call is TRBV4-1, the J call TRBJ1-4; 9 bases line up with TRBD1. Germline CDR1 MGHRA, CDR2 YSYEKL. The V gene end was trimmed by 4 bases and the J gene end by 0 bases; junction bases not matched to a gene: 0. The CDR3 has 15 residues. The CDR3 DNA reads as TGCGCCAGCAGCCGACAGGGGGCAACTAATGAAAAACTGTTTTTT. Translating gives CASSRQGATNEKLFF.

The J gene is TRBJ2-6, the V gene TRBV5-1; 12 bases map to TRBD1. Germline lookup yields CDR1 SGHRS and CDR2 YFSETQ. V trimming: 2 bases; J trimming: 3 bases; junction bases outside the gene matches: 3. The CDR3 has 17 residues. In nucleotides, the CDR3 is TGCGCCAGCAGCTTCCGGGACAGGGGGCATGGGGCCAACGTCCTGACTTTC. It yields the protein CASSFRDRGHGANVLTF.

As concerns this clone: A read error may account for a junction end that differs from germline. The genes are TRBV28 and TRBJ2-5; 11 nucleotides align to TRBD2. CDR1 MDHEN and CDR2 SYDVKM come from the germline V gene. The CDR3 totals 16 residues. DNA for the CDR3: TGTGCCAGCAGTTACCCGGGACTAGCGGCGCAAGTGACCCAGTACTTC. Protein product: CASSYPGLAAQVTQYF.